This T cell receptor beta chain appears in the sequencing data of a study of OX40 agonist ivuxolimab in advanced cancers. Produced via immunoSEQ multiplex PCR; TCRdb's table is partial and in-frame only. The data contain roughly 93,000 clones, 92% of them singletons. Concerning this clone: Its antigen remains unidentified.

Germline loops: CDR1 SGHVS, CDR2 FQNEAQ. The CDR3 contains 15 residues. Losses at the gene ends were 2 bases for V and 7 bases for J; bases not matched to a gene: 6. Findings and limits, study-wide: CD4+ T cells averaged fewer expanded clones than CD8+ T cells.

The chain combines TRBV7-8 with TRBJ2-2; 8 nucleotides match TRBD1. This sequence originates from an adult with an advanced solid tumor such as melanoma, head and neck, liver or kidney cancer. The sample here was CD4+ or CD8+ T cells sorted from blood, taken in a trial of the OX40 agonist ivuxolimab. CDR3 sequence reads: CASSLKRQGFGELFF. CDR3 DNA sequence: TGTGCCAGCAGCTTAAAGCGACAGGGGTTCGGGGAGCTGTTTTTT.